The subject of this entry is one T cell receptor beta chain. What it binds is not known. The CDR3 sequence is 13 residues long. Germline V gene sequence: CDR1 SGHDN, CDR2 FVKESK. TCRdb re-called the 5' RACE reads and gives one entry per CDR3 protein, without DNA. The listing records roughly 450,000 distinct CDR3 sequences. The sample comes from a study of T cells expressing NK-cell markers. Across the study: Sorted CD3+CD56+NKG2C+, CD3+CD56+NKG2C- and CD3+CD56-NKG2C+ T cells provided the TCR beta repertoires.

Study-wide results and caveats: A few donors' CD3+CD56-NKG2C+ cells were dominated by the same clonotypes. Of the CD8+ T cells in about 6 donors, about 1.0-7.0% belonged to dominant NKG2C+ clonotypes.

The sequenced material came from blood T cells: a sorted CD56 or NKG2C T cell subset, CD4+ or CD8+ T cells, or bulk PBMC T cells (not recorded which). This TCR came from a woman aged 50 to 60 in good health. This sequence joins TRBV14 and TRBJ2-7; the D gene TCRdb calls, TRBD1, cannot be checked with no DNA. CDR3 residues: CASSRQGFGEQYF.